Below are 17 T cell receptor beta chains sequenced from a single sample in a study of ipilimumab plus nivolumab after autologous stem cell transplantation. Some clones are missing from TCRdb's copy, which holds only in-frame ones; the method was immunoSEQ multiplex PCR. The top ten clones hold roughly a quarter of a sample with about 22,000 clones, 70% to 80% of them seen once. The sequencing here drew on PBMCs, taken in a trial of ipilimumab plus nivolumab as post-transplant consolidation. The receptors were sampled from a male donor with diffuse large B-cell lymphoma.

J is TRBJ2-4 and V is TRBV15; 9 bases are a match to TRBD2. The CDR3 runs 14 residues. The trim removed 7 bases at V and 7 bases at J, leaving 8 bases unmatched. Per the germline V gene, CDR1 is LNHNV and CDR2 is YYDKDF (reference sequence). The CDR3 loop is CATKSAGGQNIQYF. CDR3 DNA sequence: TGTGCCACCAAGTCGGCGGGGGGGCAGAACATTCAGTACTTC.

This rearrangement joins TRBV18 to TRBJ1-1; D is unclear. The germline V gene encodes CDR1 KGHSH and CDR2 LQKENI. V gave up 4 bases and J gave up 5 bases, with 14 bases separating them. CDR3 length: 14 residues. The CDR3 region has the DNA TGTGCCAGCTCACTGGAGAGTAGAATTACTGAAGCTTTCTTT. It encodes CASSLESRITEAFF.

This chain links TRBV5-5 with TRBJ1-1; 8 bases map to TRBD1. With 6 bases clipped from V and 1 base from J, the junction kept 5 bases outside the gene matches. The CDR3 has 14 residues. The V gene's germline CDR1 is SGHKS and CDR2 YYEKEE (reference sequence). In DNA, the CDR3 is TGTGCCAGCACTAGGACAGGGCAGAACACTGAAGCTTTCTTT. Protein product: CASTRTGQNTEAFF.

The CDR3 loop reads CASSVLGLAGNTGELFF. In DNA, the CDR3 is TGTGCCAGCAGCGTCCTGGGGCTAGCGGGGAACACCGGGGAGCTGTTTTTT. This sequence joins TRBV7-2 and TRBJ2-2; TRBD2 aligns across 8 bases. This CDR3 is 17 amino acids long. Per the germline V gene, CDR1 is SGHTA and CDR2 is FQGNSA. V gave up 5 bases and J gave up 1 base; unmatched junction bases: 9.

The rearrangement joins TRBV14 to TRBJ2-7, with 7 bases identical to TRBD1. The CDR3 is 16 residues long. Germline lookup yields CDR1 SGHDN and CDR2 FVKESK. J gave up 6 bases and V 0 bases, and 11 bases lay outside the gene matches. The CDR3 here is CASSQDRYRGFSEQYF. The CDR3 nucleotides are TGTGCCAGCAGCCAAGATAGGTACAGGGGTTTCTCCGAGCAGTACTTC.

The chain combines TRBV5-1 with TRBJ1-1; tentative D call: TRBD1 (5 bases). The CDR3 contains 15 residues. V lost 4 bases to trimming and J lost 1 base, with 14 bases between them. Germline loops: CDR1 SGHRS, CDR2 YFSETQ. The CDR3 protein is CASSDQGTQNTEAFF. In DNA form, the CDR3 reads TGCGCCAGCAGCGATCAGGGTACCCAGAACACTGAAGCTTTCTTT. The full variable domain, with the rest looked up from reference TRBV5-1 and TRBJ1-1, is KAGVTQTPRYLIKTRGQQVTLSCSPISGHRSVSWYQQTPGQGLQFLFEYFSETQRNKGNFPGRFSGRQFSNSRSEMNVSTLELGDSALYLCASSDQGTQNTEAFFGQGTRLTVV.

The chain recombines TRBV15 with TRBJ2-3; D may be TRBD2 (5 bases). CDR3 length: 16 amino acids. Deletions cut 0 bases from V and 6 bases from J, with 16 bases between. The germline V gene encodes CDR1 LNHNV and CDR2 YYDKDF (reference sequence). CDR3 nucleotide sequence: TGTGCCACCAGCAGAGATTTCGGCGGGTTTGGGGATACGCAGTATTTT. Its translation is CATSRDFGGFGDTQYF.

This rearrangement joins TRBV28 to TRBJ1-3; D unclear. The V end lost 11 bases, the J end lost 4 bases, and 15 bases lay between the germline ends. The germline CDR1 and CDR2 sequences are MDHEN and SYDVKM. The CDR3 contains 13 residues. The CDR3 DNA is TGTGCCTCCTTATCGGGTGGGGGAAACACCATATATTTT. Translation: CASLSGGGNTIYF.

In nucleotides, the CDR3 is TGCGCCAGCAGCTCCTCCGGGACAGAATATGGCTACACCTTC. It specifies CASSSSGTEYGYTF. The V and J genes are TRBV5-1 and TRBJ1-2; 7 bases are a match to TRBD1. Germline trimming cut 3 bases from V and 5 bases from J; bases unmatched to any gene: 7. Germline V gives CDR1 SGHRS, CDR2 YFSETQ. The CDR3 is made up of 14 amino acids.

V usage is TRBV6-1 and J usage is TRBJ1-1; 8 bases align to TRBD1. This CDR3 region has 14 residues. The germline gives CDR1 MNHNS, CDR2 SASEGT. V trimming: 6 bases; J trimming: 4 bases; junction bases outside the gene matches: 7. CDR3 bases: TGTGCCAGCAGCCACACAGGGGGGCGCACTGAAGCTTTCTTT. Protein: CASSHTGGRTEAFF.

The CDR3 loop is CATSRAGNQPQHF. The DNA of the CDR3 is TGTGCCACCAGCAGGGCGGGCAATCAGCCCCAGCATTTT. The V gene is TRBV15, the J gene TRBJ1-5; D gene unclear. CDR3 length equals 13 residues. Germline CDR1 LNHNV, CDR2 YYDKDF (reference sequence). With 3 bases removed from V and 2 bases from J, the gap between germline ends came to 5 bases.

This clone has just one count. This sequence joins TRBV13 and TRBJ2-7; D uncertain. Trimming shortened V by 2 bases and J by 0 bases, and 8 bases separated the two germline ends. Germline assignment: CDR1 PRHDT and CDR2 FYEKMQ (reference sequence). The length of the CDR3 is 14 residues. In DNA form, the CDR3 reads TGTGCCAGCAGCTTAAACCCACGCTCCTACGAGCAGTACTTC. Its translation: CASSLNPRSYEQYF.

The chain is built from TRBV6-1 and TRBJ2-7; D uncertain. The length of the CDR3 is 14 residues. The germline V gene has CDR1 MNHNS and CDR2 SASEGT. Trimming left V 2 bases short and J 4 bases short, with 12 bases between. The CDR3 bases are TGTGCCAGCAGTGAAATGGACGTCAGATACGAGCAGTACTTC. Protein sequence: CASSEMDVRYEQYF.

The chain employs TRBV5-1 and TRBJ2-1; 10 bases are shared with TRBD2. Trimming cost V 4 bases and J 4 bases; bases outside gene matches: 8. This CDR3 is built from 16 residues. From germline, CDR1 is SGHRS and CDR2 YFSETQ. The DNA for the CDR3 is TGCGCCAGCAGCGCTGAAGGACTAGCGGAGTACAATGAGCAGTTCTTC. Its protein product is CASSAEGLAEYNEQFF.

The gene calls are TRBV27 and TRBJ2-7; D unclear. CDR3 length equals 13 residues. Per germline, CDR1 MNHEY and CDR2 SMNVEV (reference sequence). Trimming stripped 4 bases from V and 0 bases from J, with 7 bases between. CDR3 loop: CASSSTISYEQYF. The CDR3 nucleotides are TGTGCCAGCAGTTCTACGATCTCCTACGAGCAGTACTTC.

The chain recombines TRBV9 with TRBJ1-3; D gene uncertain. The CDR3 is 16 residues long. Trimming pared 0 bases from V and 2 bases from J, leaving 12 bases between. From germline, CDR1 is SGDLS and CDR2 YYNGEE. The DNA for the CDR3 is TGTGCCAGCAGCGTAGGTTCGTCGCTTACTGGAAACACCATATATTTT. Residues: CASSVGSSLTGNTIYF.

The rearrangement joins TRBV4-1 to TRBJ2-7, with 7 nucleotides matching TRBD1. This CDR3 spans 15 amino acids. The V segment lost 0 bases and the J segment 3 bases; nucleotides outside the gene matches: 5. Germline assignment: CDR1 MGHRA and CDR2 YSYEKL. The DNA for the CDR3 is TGCGCCAGCAGCCAAGAAGGACAGGAGCTCTACGAGCAGTACTTC. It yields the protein CASSQEGQELYEQYF.